The text below deals with one T cell receptor beta chain. Per the study methods: Reference gene primer amplification yielded estimated nucleated cell counts. Clones were sequenced by immunoSEQ multiplex PCR, and TCRdb holds only the in-frame ones, with some missing. V, J and clone size reflect that table, while D and trimming were determined from the DNA. There are about 170,000 clones in the sample; 85% occur only once, and about 3.5% lies in the top ten. This CDR3 region has 14 residues. The germline V gene encodes CDR1 SQVTM and CDR2 ANQGSEA. V was cut by 4 bases and J by 0 bases, with 12 bases left in between. The sample comes from a study of blood T cell repertoires in COVID-19. Turning to the study itself: Sites across the United States, Italy and Spain contributed samples from acute and convalescent COVID-19.

Input material: peripheral blood. The receptor's source is a human donor with acute or convalescent COVID-19. The donor label of this sample is uncertain. The gene calls are TRBV29-1 and TRBJ1-2; D is perhaps TRBD1 (6 bases). CDR3 amino acids: CSVVYGQPNYGYTF. For the CDR3, the DNA is TGCAGCGTTGTTTACGGACAGCCTAACTATGGCTACACCTTC. The whole variable domain, remainder taken from reference TRBV29-1 and TRBJ1-2, is SAVISQKPSRDICQRGTSLTIQCQVDSQVTMMFWYRQQPGQSLTLIATANQGSEATYESGFVIDKFPISRPNLTFSTLTVSNMSPEDSSIYLCSVVYGQPNYGYTFGSGTRLTVV.